The 8 T cell receptor beta chains below come from one sample, sequenced in a study of glioma-infiltrating T cells. Amplification of TCR alpha and beta CDR3 regions from RNA used iRepertoire nested multiplex PCR. TCRdb called the multiplex PCR reads again in MiXCR, with one record for every CDR3 protein. The data contain 150,000 to 200,000 distinct CDR3 sequences, under 55% of them singletons. Material: glioma tissue, nonneoplastic brain tissue, or PBMCs (not recorded which). Every receptor here comes from a human donor with low-grade glioma or glioblastoma, undergoing nonglioma brain surgery, or in good health (not recorded which).

For this clonotype: A much larger clonotype is one base distant, so this may be a read error. This chain joins TRBV28 and TRBJ2-5, with 11 bases matching TRBD2. This CDR3 has 16 residues. The germline CDR1 and CDR2 sequences are MDHEN and SYDVKM. V dropped 5 bases and J dropped 4; count of bases not matched to a gene: 9. This chain's CDR3 is CASSLGTSGNRETQYF. DNA for the CDR3: TGTGCCAGCAGTCTAGGGACTAGCGGAAACCGAGAGACCCAGTACTTC. Combining the CDR3 with reference TRBV28 and TRBJ2-5 gives the whole variable domain DVKVTQSSRYLVKRTGEKVFLECVQDMDHENMFWYRQDPGLGLRLIYFSYDVKMKEKGDIPEGYSVSREKKERFSLILESASTNQTSMYLCASSLGTSGNRETQYFGPGTRLLVL.

In this sample, this clonotype turned up many times. The chain links TRBV15 to TRBJ2-2; D unclear. V lost 0 bases to trimming and J lost 4 bases, with 9 bases between them. The CDR3 covers 15 residues. Germline V gene data show CDR1 as LNHNV and CDR2 as YYDKDF (reference sequence). The CDR3 is CATSRDRSRTGELFF. For the CDR3, the DNA is TGTGCCACCAGCAGAGACAGGTCGCGCACCGGGGAGCTGTTTTTT. The full variable domain, completed using reference TRBV15 and TRBJ2-2, is DAMVIQNPRYQVTQFGKPVTLSCSQTLNHNVMYWYQQKSSQAPKLLFHYYDKDFNNEADTPDNFQSRRPNTSFCFLDIRSPGLGDTAMYLCATSRDRSRTGELFFGEGSRLTVL.

This clonotype was seen repeatedly, ten times or more. The rearrangement uses TRBV28 and TRBJ2-1, with D perhaps matching TRBD1 (5 bases). This CDR3 contains 12 residues. Per the germline V gene, CDR1 is MDHEN and CDR2 is SYDVKM. V lost 4 bases to trimming and J lost 10 bases, with 11 bases between them. CDR3 loop: CASSSGSGEQFF. The CDR3 region has the DNA TGTGCCAGCAGTTCAGGGTCTGGGGAGCAGTTCTTC.

This clonotype was seen a few times. The chain has TRBV7-3 and TRBJ2-1; 7 bases line up with TRBD2. The CDR3 has 12 amino acids. V lost 4 bases to trimming and J lost 15 bases; unmatched junction nucleotides: 9. From germline, CDR1 is SGHTA and CDR2 FQGTGA. The CDR3 DNA reads TGTGCCAGCAGCTCAGATGGCGGGAGTTGGTTCTTC. Translation gives CASSSDGGSWFF.

The chain has TRBV6-1 and TRBJ1-2; a possible D gene is TRBD1 (5 bases). The CDR3 is 12 amino acids. In germline, CDR1 is MNHNS, CDR2 SASEGT. CDR3 in amino acids: CARSAGNYGYTF. DNA of the CDR3: TGTGCAAGAAGTGCAGGGAACTATGGCTACACCTTC.

The V gene is TRBV28, the J gene TRBJ2-6; 7 bases match TRBD1. Germline assignment: CDR1 MDHEN and CDR2 SYDVKM. The trim removed 5 bases at V and 2 bases at J, leaving 6 bases unmatched. The CDR3 runs 16 residues. Here the CDR3 DNA reads TGTGCCAGCAGTCCGCGACAGGGAACTGGGGCCAACGTCCTGACTTTC. Translation gives CASSPRQGTGANVLTF.

V and J are TRBV30 and TRBJ1-1, with TRBD1 as a possible D gene (5 bases). Germline CDR1 and CDR2: GTSNPN and SVGIG (reference sequence). The CDR3 totals 14 residues. The germline V and J ends were trimmed by 1 base and 0 bases, with 9 bases remaining between them. CDR3 in DNA: TGTGCCTGGAGTGATGGGGCCTTGAACACTGAAGCTTTCTTT. The encoded protein is CAWSDGALNTEAFF.

This clonotype has only a few counts. The chain couples TRBV4-1 to TRBJ2-1; 9 nucleotides align to TRBD2. The CDR3 extends over 15 amino acids. Germline trimming cut 1 base from V and 4 bases from J; bases unmatched to any gene: 2. Germline V gives CDR1 MGHRA, CDR2 YSYEKL. CDR3 coding DNA: TGCGCCAGCAGCCAAGGGCGGGAGGGATACAATGAGCAGTTCTTC. Amino acid sequence: CASSQGREGYNEQFF.